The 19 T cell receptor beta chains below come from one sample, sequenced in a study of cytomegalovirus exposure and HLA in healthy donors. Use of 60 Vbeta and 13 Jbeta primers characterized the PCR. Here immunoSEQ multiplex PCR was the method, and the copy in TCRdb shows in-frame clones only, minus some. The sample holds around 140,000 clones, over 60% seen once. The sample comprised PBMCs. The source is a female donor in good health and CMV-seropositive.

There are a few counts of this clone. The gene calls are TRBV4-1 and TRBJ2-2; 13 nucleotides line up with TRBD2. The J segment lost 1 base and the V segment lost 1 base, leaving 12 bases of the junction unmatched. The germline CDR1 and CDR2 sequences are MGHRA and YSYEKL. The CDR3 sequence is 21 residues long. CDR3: CASSQARIQLAGGRNTGELFF. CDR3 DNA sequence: TGCGCCAGCAGCCAAGCCAGGATACAACTAGCGGGAGGGAGGAACACCGGGGAGCTGTTTTTT.

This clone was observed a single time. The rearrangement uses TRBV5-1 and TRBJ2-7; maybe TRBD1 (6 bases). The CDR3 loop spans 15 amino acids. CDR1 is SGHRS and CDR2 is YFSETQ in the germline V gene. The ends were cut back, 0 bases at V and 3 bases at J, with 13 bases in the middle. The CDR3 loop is CASSLGGQSYYEQYF. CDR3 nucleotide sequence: TGCGCCAGCAGCTTGGGGGGACAATCTTACTACGAGCAGTACTTC.

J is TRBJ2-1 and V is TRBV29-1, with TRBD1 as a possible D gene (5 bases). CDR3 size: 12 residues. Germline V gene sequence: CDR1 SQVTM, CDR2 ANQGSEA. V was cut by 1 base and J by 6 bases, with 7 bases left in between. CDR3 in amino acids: CSVEGGTNEQFF. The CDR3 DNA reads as TGCAGCGTTGAAGGGGGCACCAATGAGCAGTTCTTC.

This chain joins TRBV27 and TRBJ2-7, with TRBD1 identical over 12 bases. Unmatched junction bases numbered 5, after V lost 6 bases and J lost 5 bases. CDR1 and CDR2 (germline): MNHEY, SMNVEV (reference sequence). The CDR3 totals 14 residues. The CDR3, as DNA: TGTGCCAGCAGGGGGACAGGGGGCCTCAACGAGCAGTACTTC. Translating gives CASRGTGGLNEQYF.

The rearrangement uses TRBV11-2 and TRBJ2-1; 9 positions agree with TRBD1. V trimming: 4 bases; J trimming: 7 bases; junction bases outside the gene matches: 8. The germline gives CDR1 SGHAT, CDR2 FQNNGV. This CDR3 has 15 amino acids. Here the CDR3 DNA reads TGTGCCAGCAGCTCACCCGGGACAGGGTTGAATGAGCAGTTCTTC. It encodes CASSSPGTGLNEQFF. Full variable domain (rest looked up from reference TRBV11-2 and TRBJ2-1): EAGVAQSPRYKIIEKRQSVAFWCNPISGHATLYWYQQILGQGPKLLIQFQNNGVVDDSQLPKDRFSAERLKGVDSTLKIQPAKLEDSAVYLCASSSPGTGLNEQFFGPGTRLTVL.

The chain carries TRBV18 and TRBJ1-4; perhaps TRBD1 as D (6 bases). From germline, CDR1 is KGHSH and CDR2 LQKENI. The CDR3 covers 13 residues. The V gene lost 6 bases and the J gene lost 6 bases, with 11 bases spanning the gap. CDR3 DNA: TGTGCCAGCTCCGGGGGGCGCGATGAAAAACTGTTTTTT. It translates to CASSGGRDEKLFF.

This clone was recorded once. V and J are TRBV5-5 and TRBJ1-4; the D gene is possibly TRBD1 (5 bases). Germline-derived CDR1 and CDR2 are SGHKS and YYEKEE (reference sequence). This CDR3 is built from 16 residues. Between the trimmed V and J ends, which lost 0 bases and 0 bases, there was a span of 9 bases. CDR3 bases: TGTGCCAGCAGCTTGGACAGGCCTGCAACTAATGAAAAACTGTTTTTT. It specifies CASSLDRPATNEKLFF.

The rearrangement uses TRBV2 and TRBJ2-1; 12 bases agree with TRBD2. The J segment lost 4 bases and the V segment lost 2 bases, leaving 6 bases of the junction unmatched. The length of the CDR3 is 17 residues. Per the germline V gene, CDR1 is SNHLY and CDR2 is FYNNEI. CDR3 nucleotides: TGTGCCAGCAGTGAAATTTTGACTAGCGGGAGATACAATGAGCAGTTCTTC. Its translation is CASSEILTSGRYNEQFF.

The CDR3 sequence: CASSLRQGAPYNEQFF. For the CDR3, the DNA is TGTGCCAGCAGCTTAAGACAGGGGGCCCCCTACAATGAGCAGTTCTTC. This chain joins TRBV7-3 and TRBJ2-1; 10 bases agree with TRBD1. Germline CDR1 and CDR2: SGHTA and FQGTGA. The CDR3 has 16 residues. Germline trimming cut 1 base from V and 2 bases from J; bases unmatched to any gene: 2.

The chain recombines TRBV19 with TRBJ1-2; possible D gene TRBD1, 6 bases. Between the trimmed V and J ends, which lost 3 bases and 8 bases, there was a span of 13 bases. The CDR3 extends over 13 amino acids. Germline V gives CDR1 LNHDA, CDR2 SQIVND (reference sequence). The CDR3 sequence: CASSMGHGSGYTF. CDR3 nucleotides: TGTGCCAGTAGTATGGGACACGGCTCCGGCTACACCTTC.

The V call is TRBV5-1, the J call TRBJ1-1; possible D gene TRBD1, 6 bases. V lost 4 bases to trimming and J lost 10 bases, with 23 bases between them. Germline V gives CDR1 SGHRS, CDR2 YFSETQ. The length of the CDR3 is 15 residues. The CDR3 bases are TGCGCCAGCAGCGACAAACAGGGCTTTTTGTCACGAGCTTTCTTT. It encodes CASSDKQGFLSRAFF.

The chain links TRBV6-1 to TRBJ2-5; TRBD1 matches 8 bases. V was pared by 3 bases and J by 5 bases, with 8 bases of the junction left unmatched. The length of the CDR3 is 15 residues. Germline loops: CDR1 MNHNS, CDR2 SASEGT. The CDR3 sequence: CASSDSPGGGETQYF. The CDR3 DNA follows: TGTGCCAGCAGTGATTCTCCAGGGGGCGGTGAGACCCAGTACTTC.

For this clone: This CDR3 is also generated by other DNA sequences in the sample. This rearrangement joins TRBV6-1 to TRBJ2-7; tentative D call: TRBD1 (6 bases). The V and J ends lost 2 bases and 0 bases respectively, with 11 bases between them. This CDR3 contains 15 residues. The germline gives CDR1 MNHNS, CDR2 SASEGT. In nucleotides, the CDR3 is TGTGCCAGCAGTGAACTGGGGGCGAGCTCCTACGAGCAGTACTTC. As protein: CASSELGASSYEQYF.

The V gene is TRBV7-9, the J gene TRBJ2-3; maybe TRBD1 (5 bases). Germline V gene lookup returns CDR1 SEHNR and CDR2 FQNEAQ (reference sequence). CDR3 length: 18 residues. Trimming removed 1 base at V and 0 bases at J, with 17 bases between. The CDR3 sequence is CASSLGSQGAWSTDTQYF. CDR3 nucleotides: TGTGCCAGCAGCTTAGGATCTCAAGGGGCGTGGAGCACAGATACGCAGTATTTT.

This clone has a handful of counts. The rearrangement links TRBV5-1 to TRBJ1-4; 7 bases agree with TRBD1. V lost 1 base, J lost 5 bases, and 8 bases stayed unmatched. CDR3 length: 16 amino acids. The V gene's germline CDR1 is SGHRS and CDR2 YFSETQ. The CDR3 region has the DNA TGCGCCAGCAGCTTGAACGCGGGACAGCTCAATGAAAAACTGTTTTTT. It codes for CASSLNAGQLNEKLFF.

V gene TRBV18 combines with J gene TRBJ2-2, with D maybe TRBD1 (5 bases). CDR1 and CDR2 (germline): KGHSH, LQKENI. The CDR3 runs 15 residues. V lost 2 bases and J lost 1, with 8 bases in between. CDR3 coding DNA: TGTGCCAGCTCACCATCGCAGGGGAACACCGGGGAGCTGTTTTTT. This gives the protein CASSPSQGNTGELFF. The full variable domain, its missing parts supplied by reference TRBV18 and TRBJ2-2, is NAGVMQNPRHLVRRRGQEARLRCSPMKGHSHVYWYRQLPEEGLKFMVYLQKENIIDESGMPKERFSAEFPKEGPSILRIQQVVRGDSAAYFCASSPSQGNTGELFFGEGSRLTVL.

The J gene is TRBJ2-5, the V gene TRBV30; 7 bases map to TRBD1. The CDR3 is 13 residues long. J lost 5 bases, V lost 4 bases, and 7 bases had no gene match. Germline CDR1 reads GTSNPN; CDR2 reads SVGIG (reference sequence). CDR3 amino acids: CAWKVGGGETQYF. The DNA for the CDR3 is TGTGCCTGGAAAGTAGGGGGCGGTGAGACCCAGTACTTC.

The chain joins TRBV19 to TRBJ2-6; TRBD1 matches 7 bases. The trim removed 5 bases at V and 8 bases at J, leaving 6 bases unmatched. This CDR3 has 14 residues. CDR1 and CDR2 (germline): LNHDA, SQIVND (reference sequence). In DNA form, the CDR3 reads TGTGCCAGTAGTGCACAGGGGCTAACCAACGTCCTGACTTTC. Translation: CASSAQGLTNVLTF.

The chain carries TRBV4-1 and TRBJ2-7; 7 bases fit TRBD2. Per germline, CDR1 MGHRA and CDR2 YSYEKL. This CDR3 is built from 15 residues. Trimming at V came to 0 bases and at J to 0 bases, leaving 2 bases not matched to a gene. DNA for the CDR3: TGCGCCAGCAGCCAAGACAGGACTAGCTCCTACGAGCAGTACTTC. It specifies CASSQDRTSSYEQYF.